What follows are 31 T cell receptor beta chains derived from one specimen sequenced in a study of regulatory T cells in long-lasting Graves disease. Through Arm-PCR of CDR3 regions and iRepertoire HTBI primers, TCR beta libraries were built. TCRdb reanalysed the multiplex PCR reads using MiXCR and keeps one entry per CDR3 protein. The sample contains under 250,000 distinct CDR3 sequences, around 21% of which appear only once. Time point given: newly diagnosed GD, antithyroid drugs for less than 3 months. With RNA extracted from PBMCs as input, the TCR library was made. The source material was peripheral blood mononuclear cells (PBMCs), sampled at new diagnosis, from a patient treated with antithyroid drugs. The receptors stem from a female donor with Graves disease.

This clonotype appeared many times. V gene TRBV20-1 combines with J gene TRBJ2-1; D is undetermined. Trimming removed 5 bases at V and 4 bases at J, with 18 bases between. The V gene's germline CDR1 is DFQATT and CDR2 SNEGSKA (reference sequence). This CDR3 spans 15 amino acids. The CDR3 is CSAPVLGRYYNEQFF. The CDR3 DNA reads TGCAGTGCTCCAGTCCTCGGACGCTATTACAATGAGCAGTTCTTC.

This clonotype was seen ten or more times. This rearrangement joins TRBV12-3 or TRBV12-4 to TRBJ1-2; TRBD1 matches at 12 bases. The CDR3 spans 15 residues. V shed 5 bases, J shed 8 bases, and the junction held 9 bases outside the gene matches. The CDR3 is CASSPGQGALVGYTF. CDR3 coding DNA: TGTGCCAGCAGTCCGGGACAGGGGGCCCTCGTGGGCTACACCTTC.

This clonotype was seen ten or more times. V and J are TRBV6-2 or TRBV6-3 and TRBJ2-1; 7 nucleotides line up with TRBD2. The CDR3 has 17 amino acids. V dropped 0 bases and J dropped 4; count of bases not matched to a gene: 9. CDR1 is MNHEY and CDR2 is SVGEGT in the germline V gene. CDR3 protein: CASSYSGRIVIYNEQFF. CDR3 coding DNA: TGTGCCAGCAGTTACTCCGGGAGGATAGTGATATACAATGAGCAGTTCTTC.

V is TRBV2 and J is TRBJ1-1, with D tentatively TRBD1 (6 bases). Germline-derived CDR1 and CDR2 are SNHLY and FYNNEI. V lost 4 bases, J lost 4 bases, and 10 bases lay in between. The CDR3 is 13 residues long. The CDR3 spells CASSGGRGTEAFF. In DNA form, the CDR3 reads TGTGCCAGCAGTGGGGGGCGCGGCACTGAAGCTTTCTTT.

This clonotype was counted many times. The V and J genes are TRBV6-1 and TRBJ1-1, with no clear D. Trimming cost V 6 bases and J 8 bases, with 19 bases left between them. Germline V lookup: CDR1 MNHNS, CDR2 SASEGT. This CDR3 is built from 14 residues. CDR3: CASRYATGFPEAFF. CDR3 bases: TGTGCCAGCAGGTATGCGACTGGATTCCCCGAAGCTTTCTTT.

This clonotype was observed at least ten times. The chain couples TRBV6-1 to TRBJ1-1, with D maybe TRBD1 (5 bases). V lost 0 bases and J 1 base, leaving 18 bases between the germline ends. Germline CDR1 MNHNS, CDR2 SASEGT. The CDR3 contains 18 residues. The CDR3 reads CASSEAAGGSYKNTEAFF. CDR3 DNA sequence: TGTGCCAGCAGTGAAGCGGCCGGGGGTTCGTATAAGAACACTGAAGCTTTCTTT.

This clonotype was seen ten or more times. This rearrangement joins TRBV2 to TRBJ1-5; possible D gene TRBD1, 6 bases. Trimming shortened V by 3 bases and J by 5 bases, and 11 bases separated the two germline ends. Germline V gene lookup returns CDR1 SNHLY and CDR2 FYNNEI. This CDR3 is 14 amino acids long. In nucleotides, the CDR3 is TGTGCCAGCAGTGAGGAGGCAGGGGATCAGCCCCAGCATTTT. Translating gives CASSEEAGDQPQHF. The whole variable domain, remainder taken from reference TRBV2 and TRBJ1-5, is EPEVTQTPSHQVTQMGQEVILRCVPISNHLYFYWYRQILGQKVEFLVSFYNNEISEKSEIFDDQFSVERPDGSNFTLKIRSTKLEDSAMYFCASSEEAGDQPQHFGDGTRLSIL.

The CDR3 sequence is CATRADRTNTGELFF. The CDR3 nucleotides read TGTGCCACCAGGGCGGACAGGACAAACACCGGGGAGCTGTTTTTT. The J gene is TRBJ2-2, the V gene TRBV15; TRBD1 agrees at 7 bases. The CDR3 length is 15 residues. The V gene end was trimmed by 6 bases and the J gene end by 2 bases; junction bases not matched to a gene: 6. The V gene's germline CDR1 is LNHNV and CDR2 YYDKDF (reference sequence).

This clonotype was found many times. This chain uses TRBV18 with TRBJ1-5, with D possibly matching TRBD1 (5 bases). The V end lost 4 bases, the J end lost 2 bases, and 9 bases lay between the germline ends. CDR3 length equals 14 residues. Germline V lookup: CDR1 KGHSH, CDR2 LQKENI. The CDR3 DNA reads as TGTGCCAGCTCACAAGGGACGGGCAATCAGCCCCAGCATTTT. This encodes CASSQGTGNQPQHF. Complete variable domain (other parts from reference TRBV18 and TRBJ1-5): NAGVMQNPRHLVRRRGQEARLRCSPMKGHSHVYWYRQLPEEGLKFMVYLQKENIIDESGMPKERFSAEFPKEGPSILRIQQVVRGDSAAYFCASSQGTGNQPQHFGDGTRLSIL.

This clonotype has a count of ten or more. V is TRBV18 and J is TRBJ2-2; the match to TRBD1 covers 8 bases. Germline V gene data show CDR1 as KGHSH and CDR2 as LQKENI. V lost 3 bases and J lost 5; bases outside the gene matches: 5. This CDR3 is built from 15 residues. The chain's CDR3 is CASSPPGGATGELFF. The CDR3, as DNA: TGTGCCAGCTCACCCCCAGGGGGCGCAACCGGGGAGCTGTTTTTT.

There are a few counts of this clonotype. The junction and the germline gene differ at one end; a read error may be behind it. V gene TRBV29-1 combines with J gene TRBJ1-2; the D is unclear. The CDR3 is made up of 12 amino acids. Germline V gives CDR1 SQVTM, CDR2 ANQGSEA. CDR3 amino acids: CSARSGLTYVLF. The CDR3 coding sequence is TGCAGCGCCAGATCCGGGCTGACATACGTCCTCTTC.

The gene calls are TRBV6-1 and TRBJ2-2; TRBD2 agrees at 7 bases. The CDR3 consists of 13 residues. Germline trimming cut 6 bases from V and 5 bases from J; bases unmatched to any gene: 3. The germline V gene encodes CDR1 MNHNS and CDR2 SASEGT. The CDR3 region is CASRPLATGELFF. The CDR3 bases are TGTGCCAGCAGACCACTAGCGACCGGGGAGCTGTTTTTT.

The CDR3 loop is CASSVTGLILGNEQFF. In DNA form, the CDR3 reads TGTGCCAGCAGCGTAACGGGGTTGATTCTCGGCAATGAGCAGTTCTTC. The chain couples TRBV7-2 to TRBJ2-1, with a weak D call TRBD2 (5 bases). Germline loops: CDR1 SGHTA, CDR2 FQGNSA. The V end was cut by 5 bases, the J end by 6 bases, with 20 bases between. There are 16 residues in the CDR3.

This clonotype has a count of ten or more. This chain joins TRBV27 and TRBJ1-6, with D hard to call. The germline V gene encodes CDR1 MNHEY and CDR2 SMNVEV (reference sequence). V dropped 4 bases and J dropped 3 bases, with 13 bases sitting between them. CDR3 length: 16 residues. CDR3 nucleotide sequence: TGTGCCAGCAGTTCGGGGAAATTGAGCTATAATTCACCCCTCCACTTT. It is translated as CASSSGKLSYNSPLHF.

This sequence joins TRBV5-1 and TRBJ1-2; D unclear. CDR1 SGHRS and CDR2 YFSETQ come from the germline V gene. CDR3 length equals 15 residues. The V and J ends lost 4 bases and 7 bases respectively, with 20 bases between them. CDR3 sequence: CASSPEVGVRGGYTF. In DNA form, the CDR3 reads TGCGCCAGCAGCCCGGAAGTCGGGGTTCGAGGTGGCTACACCTTC.

The rearrangement links TRBV7-2 to TRBJ2-1; TRBD2 is a possible D gene (7 bases). The CDR3 is made up of 16 amino acids. Germline values: CDR1 SGHTA, CDR2 FQGNSA. The germline V and J ends were trimmed by 0 bases and 5 bases, with 14 bases remaining between them. The CDR3 here is CASSLAGAGAHNEQFF. In nucleotides, the CDR3 is TGTGCCAGCAGCTTAGCCGGGGCGGGGGCCCACAATGAGCAGTTCTTC.

A few counts support this clonotype. The V gene is TRBV5-1, the J gene TRBJ2-7; the match to TRBD1 covers 7 bases. Germline V gene lookup returns CDR1 SGHRS and CDR2 YFSETQ. CDR3 size: 14 residues. J lost 2 bases, V lost 1 base, and 3 bases had no gene match. The CDR3 nucleotides are TGCGCCAGCAGCTTGTGTGGACAGGCCTACGAGCAGTACTTC. Translation gives CASSLCGQAYEQYF. The full variable domain, in which reference TRBV5-1 and TRBJ2-7 provide the parts outside the CDR3, is KAGVTQTPRYLIKTRGQQVTLSCSPISGHRSVSWYQQTPGQGLQFLFEYFSETQRNKGNFPGRFSGRQFSNSRSEMNVSTLELGDSALYLCASSLCGQAYEQYFGPGTRLTVT.

This clonotype was seen once. A single base separates this from a much larger clone, so it may be a read error. This sequence joins TRBV6-1 and TRBJ1-1; D is unresolved. Germline CDR1 and CDR2: MNHNS and SASEGT. V shed 6 bases and J shed 1 base, with 6 bases lying between them. The CDR3 spans 12 residues. CDR3 nucleotides: TGTGCCAGCAGGCGGAGGAACACTGAAGCTTTCTTT. It specifies CASRRRNTEAFF.

This clonotype was counted between two and nine times. The V gene is TRBV4-2, the J gene TRBJ2-1; 13 bases are a match to TRBD2. V gave up 4 bases and J gave up 10 bases; unmatched junction bases: 10. The CDR3 extends over 16 amino acids. Germline V gene sequence: CDR1 LGHNA, CDR2 YNFKEQ. CDR3 DNA sequence: TGTGCCAGCAGCCCCCCACTAGCGGGAGGGCCCGGGGAGCAGTTCTTC. Encoded protein: CASSPPLAGGPGEQFF.

The table lists this clonotype with many counts. The rearrangement links TRBV20-1 to TRBJ2-3; no definite D call. The CDR3 loop spans 14 amino acids. Trimming removed 1 base at V and 4 bases at J, with 12 bases between. The germline gives CDR1 DFQATT, CDR2 SNEGSKA (reference sequence). CDR3 protein: CSARVVRAADTQYF. CDR3 DNA sequence: TGCAGTGCTAGAGTGGTACGGGCGGCAGATACGCAGTATTTT.

A note on this clonotype: One base away lies a much larger clone, so this may be a sequencing read error. The genes are TRBV10-3 and TRBJ2-2, with D possibly being TRBD2 (6 bases). Per the germline V gene, CDR1 is ENHRY and CDR2 is SYGVKD. Trimming removed 3 bases at V and 2 bases at J, with 13 bases between. This CDR3 has 16 residues. The DNA of the CDR3 is TGTGCCATCAGTGAACCCGGGCGGGACAACACCGGGGAGCTGTTTTTT. Translated, it gives CAISEPGRDNTGELFF.

This clonotype appeared many times. The chain recombines TRBV14 with TRBJ1-1; D not certain. The ends were cut back, 10 bases at V and 0 bases at J, with 12 bases in the middle. The V gene's germline CDR1 is SGHDN and CDR2 FVKESK. This CDR3 contains 13 residues. CDR3 DNA sequence: TGTGCCACCCAGAAATCGGTGAACACTGAAGCTTTCTTT. Its protein is CATQKSVNTEAFF.

The rearrangement uses TRBV25-1 and TRBJ1-1; D ambiguous. V was pared by 3 bases and J by 8 bases, with 10 bases between. The CDR3 has 12 residues. CDR1 is MGHDK and CDR2 is SYGVNS in the germline V gene. The CDR3: CASSDRRKEAFF. In DNA, the CDR3 is TGTGCCAGCAGTGATAGGCGTAAAGAAGCTTTCTTT.

This sequence joins TRBV7-2 and TRBJ2-7; maybe TRBD2 (6 bases). The CDR3 has 14 residues. The V end lost 5 bases, the J end lost 3 bases, and 14 bases lay between the germline ends. Germline assignment: CDR1 SGHTA and CDR2 FQGNSA. The CDR3 sequence is CASSPLGGYYEQYF. The CDR3 DNA reads as TGTGCCAGCAGCCCTCTCGGAGGGTACTACGAGCAGTACTTC.

The table lists this clonotype with a few counts. The rearrangement joins TRBV10-3 to TRBJ1-5; TRBD1 matches at 9 bases. Germline assignment: CDR1 ENHRY and CDR2 SYGVKD. The V gene end was trimmed by 2 bases and the J gene end by 7 bases; junction bases not matched to a gene: 6. This CDR3 is built from 15 residues. CDR3 in amino acids: CAISERQGGTQPQHF. Here the CDR3 DNA reads TGTGCCATCAGTGAGCGACAGGGGGGAACGCAGCCCCAGCATTTT.

This clonotype was seen ten or more times. The CDR3, as DNA: TGTGCCAGCAAGGTAGAAAGCACTTCCATTGAGCAGTTCTTC. It translates to CASKVESTSIEQFF. V and J are TRBV2 and TRBJ2-1; D unresolved. Per the germline V gene, CDR1 is SNHLY and CDR2 is FYNNEI. The CDR3 extends over 14 amino acids. The V end was cut by 7 bases, the J end by 9 bases, with 19 bases between.

This clonotype was seen many times. The chain combines TRBV6-2 or TRBV6-3 with TRBJ2-7, with 7 bases aligning to TRBD2. Trimming at V came to 5 bases and at J to 4 bases, leaving 8 bases not matched to a gene. Germline assignment: CDR1 MNHEY and CDR2 SVGEGT. This CDR3 contains 14 residues. The CDR3 loop reads CASSQGLGGYEQYF. In DNA, the CDR3 is TGTGCCAGCAGTCAAGGACTAGGAGGATACGAGCAGTACTTC.

J is TRBJ1-2 and V is TRBV30; D uncertain. Trimming shortened V by 3 bases and J by 8 bases, and 13 bases separated the two germline ends. Germline assignment: CDR1 GTSNPN and CDR2 SVGIG (reference sequence). CDR3 length: 12 amino acids. For the CDR3, the DNA is TGTGCCTGGAGCCCAGAGGTTAGGGGCTACACCTTC. Translating it yields CAWSPEVRGYTF.

This clonotype was picked up many times. The J gene is TRBJ1-1, the V gene TRBV29-1; D unclear. The CDR3 runs to 10 residues. The ends were cut back, 6 bases at V and 11 bases at J, with 13 bases in the middle. CDR1 and CDR2 (germline): SQVTM, ANQGSEA. The CDR3 here is CSVYTEGAFF. DNA of the CDR3: TGCAGCGTGTACACCGAGGGCGCTTTCTTT.

The CDR3 region has the DNA TGTGCCAGCAGAAGGAGGGATAGCACAGATACGCAGTATTTT. This encodes CASRRRDSTDTQYF. V and J are TRBV5-4 and TRBJ2-3; D is possibly TRBD2 (6 bases). The CDR3 runs 14 residues. V lost 5 bases and J lost 0, with 10 bases in between. Germline V gene lookup returns CDR1 SGHNT and CDR2 YYREEE (reference sequence).

This clonotype was recorded a few times. CDR3 sequence: CASSIKGSNQPQHF. The CDR3 DNA reads TGTGCCAGTAGTATTAAGGGGTCCAATCAGCCCCAGCATTTT. The chain combines TRBV19 with TRBJ1-5; a possible D gene is TRBD1 (5 bases). Germline-derived CDR1 and CDR2 are LNHDA and SQIVND (reference sequence). Trimming pared 3 bases from V and 3 bases from J, leaving 9 bases between. CDR3 length: 14 amino acids.